This T cell receptor beta chain was found in a study of liver allograft versus peripheral blood T cells. Turning to the study itself: Intrahepatic T cell receptor repertoires from transplanted livers were compared against repertoires in recipients' peripheral blood. Points from the study as a whole: Repertoires of T cell receptors in liver allografts reportedly differed from peripheral blood repertoires.

This clonotype was observed at least ten times. No antigen is known for it. Trimming removed 10 bases from V and 5 bases from J, with 14 bases in between. This CDR3 is built from 13 residues. The germline CDR1 and CDR2 sequences are MDHEN and SYDVKM. TCRdb reprocessed the reads via MiXCR and lists one record per CDR3 protein. The sample has fewer than 15,000 distinct CDR3 sequences; about 20% are singletons. The genes are TRBV28 and TRBJ1-4; unclear D gene. The source of this sequence is a human patient who had a liver transplant. T cells may partly derive from the graft donor. The CDR3 region has the DNA TGTGCCACCCAAACGGTCCCAAATGAAAAACTGTTTTTT. Protein sequence: CATQTVPNEKLFF.